Following are 14 T cell receptor beta chains from one sample sequenced in a study of blood T cell repertoires in COVID-19. Only in-frame clones appear in the TCRdb table, and some are missing; sequencing was by immunoSEQ multiplex PCR. The sample consists of under 450,000 clones, 86% of them appearing once. Sequenced material: peripheral blood. The receptors derive from a woman in her sixties with COVID-19, enrolled during active disease.

This clone was detected only a few times. The rearrangement joins TRBV16 to TRBJ1-2; no definite D call. This CDR3 comprises 16 residues. In germline, CDR1 is KGHSY, CDR2 FQNENV. V was pared by 1 base and J by 0 bases, with 12 bases between. The CDR3 nucleotides read TGTGCCAGCAGCCAATTCTGGGCAGAGCCTAACTATGGCTACACCTTC. Protein sequence: CASSQFWAEPNYGYTF.

This clone was detected once. The chain employs TRBV7-8 and TRBJ2-5, with 14 nucleotides matching TRBD2. The germline V gene has CDR1 SGHVS and CDR2 FQNEAQ. Germline trimming cut 5 bases from V and 5 bases from J; bases unmatched to any gene: 4. This CDR3 is built from 15 residues. The CDR3 spells CASSTRTSGGETQYF. The DNA of the CDR3 is TGTGCCAGCAGCACGAGGACTAGCGGGGGGGAGACCCAGTACTTC.

The rearrangement joins TRBV5-8 to TRBJ2-5; 8 nucleotides match TRBD1. The germline CDR1 and CDR2 sequences are SGHTS and YDEGEE. The junction had 12 bases not matched to a gene; V was cut back by 4 bases and J by 7 bases. The CDR3 runs 15 residues. Here the CDR3 reads CASSPDRGGSRTQYF. In nucleotides, the CDR3 is TGTGCCAGCAGCCCTGACAGGGGCGGTTCTCGGACCCAGTACTTC.

There are a few counts of this clone. The gene calls are TRBV24-1 and TRBJ1-4; 8 positions match TRBD1. This CDR3 has 15 residues. With V trimmed by 5 bases and J by 8 bases, 9 bases remained unmatched. Germline CDR1 KGHDR, CDR2 SFDVKD. CDR3 amino acids: CATSARQGKDEKLFF. In DNA, the CDR3 is TGTGCCACCAGTGCCAGACAGGGGAAGGACGAAAAACTGTTTTTT.

V is TRBV6-2 or TRBV6-3 and J is TRBJ2-3, with 10 positions matching TRBD2. CDR3 length equals 16 residues. Germline V gene data show CDR1 as MNHEY and CDR2 as SVGEGT. V shed 8 bases, J shed 1 base, and the junction held 9 bases outside the gene matches. In DNA, the CDR3 is TGTGCCAGCTGCCCCGGGAGCGGGGGGGGCACAGATACGCAGTATTTT. Its protein product is CASCPGSGGGTDTQYF.

This chain connects TRBV5-1 to TRBJ2-7; TRBD2 aligns across 8 bases. J was trimmed by 7 bases and V by 0 bases; bases with no gene match: 6. CDR1 and CDR2 (germline): SGHRS, YFSETQ. This CDR3 region has 14 residues. The CDR3 protein is CASSLDGTSLEQYF. For the CDR3, the DNA is TGCGCCAGCAGCTTGGACGGGACTAGTTTAGAGCAGTACTTC.

CDR3: CASSSGVKDSPLHF. CDR3 coding DNA: TGTGCCAGTAGTTCAGGGGTAAAGGATTCACCCCTCCACTTT. The chain carries TRBV19 and TRBJ1-6; possibly TRBD1 for D (6 bases). Germline V gene lookup returns CDR1 LNHDA and CDR2 SQIVND (reference sequence). Trimming removed 5 bases at V and 8 bases at J, with 13 bases between. The CDR3 is 14 amino acids.

The chain is built from TRBV29-1 and TRBJ2-3; 8 bases are a match to TRBD2. Trimming at V came to 4 bases and at J to 2 bases, leaving 5 bases not matched to a gene. Per germline, CDR1 SQVTM and CDR2 ANQGSEA. This CDR3 is 14 amino acids long. In nucleotides, the CDR3 is TGCAGCGTTGGAGCGGGGGCCTCCACAGATACGCAGTATTTT. It translates to CSVGAGASTDTQYF.

This sequence joins TRBV4-3 and TRBJ1-2; possibly TRBD1 for D (6 bases). The CDR3 totals 15 residues. V was trimmed by 4 bases and J by 2 bases, leaving 14 bases between them. Germline V lookup: CDR1 LGHNA, CDR2 YSLEER. This CDR3 reads CASSPGQQLNYGYTF. In nucleotides, the CDR3 is TGCGCCAGCAGCCCCGGACAGCAACTCAACTATGGCTACACCTTC.

A single count supports this clone. The V and J genes are TRBV2 and TRBJ1-2; D may be TRBD1 (6 bases). The CDR3 runs to 13 residues. V was cut by 7 bases and J by 8 bases, with 17 bases left in between. The germline V gene encodes CDR1 SNHLY and CDR2 FYNNEI. The CDR3 DNA reads as TGTGCCAGCACCCGAACGGGGGGCTGGGGCTACACCTTC. It yields the protein CASTRTGGWGYTF.

The rearrangement links TRBV4-2 to TRBJ1-3; possible D gene TRBD1, 5 bases. The V gene lost 0 bases and the J gene lost 4 bases, with 13 bases spanning the gap. The CDR3 runs 16 residues. Germline V gene lookup returns CDR1 LGHNA and CDR2 YNFKEQ. The CDR3 DNA reads TGTGCCAGCAGCCAAGATGGGGGGGGACGCGGAAACACCATATATTTT. It specifies CASSQDGGGRGNTIYF.

The chain employs TRBV5-1 and TRBJ1-2, with a weak D call TRBD1 (6 bases). V was pared by 4 bases and J by 5 bases, with 12 bases between. Germline loops: CDR1 SGHRS, CDR2 YFSETQ. The CDR3 totals 13 residues. The CDR3 sequence: CASSQEGQYGYTF. CDR3 DNA: TGCGCCAGCAGCCAGGAAGGACAGTATGGCTACACCTTC.

The chain uses TRBV4-1 and TRBJ2-1; 7 bases map to TRBD2. The trim removed 4 bases at V and 3 bases at J, leaving 9 bases unmatched. This CDR3 comprises 16 residues. Germline V gene sequence: CDR1 MGHRA, CDR2 YSYEKL. Here the CDR3 reads CASSPTESGVYNEQFF. Here the CDR3 DNA reads TGCGCCAGCAGCCCCACGGAGAGCGGGGTCTACAATGAGCAGTTCTTC.

The V call is TRBV5-4, the J call TRBJ2-1; D is perhaps TRBD2 (6 bases). Per the germline V gene, CDR1 is SGHNT and CDR2 is YYREEE (reference sequence). Trimming stripped 3 bases from V and 5 bases from J, with 12 bases between. CDR3 length: 14 amino acids. The CDR3 nucleotides are TGTGCCAGCAGCTCTGGTCGGGGGAACAATGAGCAGTTCTTC. This codes for CASSSGRGNNEQFF.